These 8 T cell receptor beta chains were sequenced from one sample in a study of T cells in Graves' hyperthyroidism and ophthalmopathy. Amplification targeted TCR beta CDR3 regions from RNA transcripts. When the TCR CDR3 underwent first-round RT-PCR, the HTBI primer set was used. TCRdb processed the multiplex PCR reads anew with MiXCR; each CDR3 protein has one entry. The sample lists under 300,000 distinct CDR3 sequences, less than 15% seen once, with less than 15% in the top ten. Source material: blood. The source is a woman aged 40 to 50 with Graves' hyperthyroidism that later progressed to Graves' ophthalmopathy.

This clonotype was picked up many times. The chain recombines TRBV6-6 with TRBJ1-1; no reliable D call. The CDR3 runs 13 residues. Germline CDR1 is MNHNY and CDR2 is SVGAGI (reference sequence). V lost 3 bases and J lost 1, with 6 bases in between. The CDR3 sequence is CASSYSANTEAFF. CDR3 coding DNA: TGTGCCAGCAGTTATTCGGCGAACACTGAAGCTTTCTTT.

This clonotype showed up many times. The gene calls are TRBV20-1 and TRBJ1-4; tentatively, D is TRBD1 (6 bases). The V end was cut by 6 bases, the J end by 3 bases, with 14 bases between. This CDR3 spans 14 amino acids. Germline loops: CDR1 DFQATT, CDR2 SNEGSKA (reference sequence). The CDR3 sequence is CSAPWGAPNEKLFF. In DNA, the CDR3 is TGCAGTGCCCCCTGGGGGGCACCTAATGAAAAACTGTTTTTT.

This clonotype has ten or more counts. The rearrangement joins TRBV3-1 to TRBJ2-1; TRBD2 aligns across 7 bases. Germline CDR1 LGHDT, CDR2 YNNKEL (reference sequence). The V and J ends lost 3 bases and 5 bases, in that order; junction bases with no gene match: 7. The CDR3 is 15 residues long. The CDR3 protein is CASSQWGLSNNEQFF. CDR3 nucleotide sequence: TGTGCCAGCAGCCAGTGGGGACTATCAAACAATGAGCAGTTCTTC.

This clonotype has just a few counts. The V and J genes are TRBV27 and TRBJ1-1; D is perhaps TRBD1 (5 bases). Deletions cut 3 bases from V and 6 bases from J, with 11 bases between. CDR1 is MNHEY and CDR2 is SMNVEV in the germline V gene (reference sequence). The CDR3 runs to 13 residues. The CDR3 loop reads CASSFVRDAEAFF. The CDR3 DNA reads TGTGCCAGCAGTTTTGTCAGGGACGCTGAAGCTTTCTTT.

The J gene is TRBJ2-1, the V gene TRBV18; the D is unclear. The CDR3 extends over 13 amino acids. V was pared by 3 bases and J by 9 bases, with 12 bases between. Germline CDR1 reads KGHSH; CDR2 reads LQKENI. In DNA, the CDR3 is TGTGCCAGCTCACCGGGCCCGTCTAGTGAGCAGTTCTTC. It encodes CASSPGPSSEQFF.

A note on this clonotype: Being one base from a much bigger clone, this may be a read error. The chain employs TRBV24-1 and TRBJ2-1; D ambiguous. Trimming stripped 9 bases from V and 0 bases from J, with 11 bases between. The germline V gene has CDR1 KGHDR and CDR2 SFDVKD. This CDR3 is built from 14 residues. The CDR3 nucleotides are TGTGCCACCGGTTCCGAACGCTCCTACAATGAGCAGTTCTTC. Translated: CATGSERSYNEQFF.

There are many counts of this clonotype. This chain connects TRBV20-1 to TRBJ2-1; D gene unclear. Germline CDR1 DFQATT, CDR2 SNEGSKA (reference sequence). This CDR3 has 12 residues. The CDR3 DNA sequence: TGCAGCAATATCGGCTCCTACAATGAGCAGTTCTTC. Amino acids: CSNIGSYNEQFF.

Notes on this clonotype: A much larger clone differs by one base, so this may be a read error. Since no conserved phenylalanine or tryptophan closes the CDR3, a read error is the likely cause. This chain links TRBV19 with TRBJ1-5; TRBD1 matches at 7 bases. V lost 3 bases to trimming and J lost 2 bases; unmatched junction nucleotides: 4. The CDR3 sequence is 15 residues long. CDR1 and CDR2 from the germline V gene are LNHDA and SQIVND (reference sequence). This CDR3 reads CASSISGTGNQPQHS. The CDR3 coding sequence is TGTGCCAGTAGTATCTCTGGGACAGGCAATCAGCCCCAGCATTCT.